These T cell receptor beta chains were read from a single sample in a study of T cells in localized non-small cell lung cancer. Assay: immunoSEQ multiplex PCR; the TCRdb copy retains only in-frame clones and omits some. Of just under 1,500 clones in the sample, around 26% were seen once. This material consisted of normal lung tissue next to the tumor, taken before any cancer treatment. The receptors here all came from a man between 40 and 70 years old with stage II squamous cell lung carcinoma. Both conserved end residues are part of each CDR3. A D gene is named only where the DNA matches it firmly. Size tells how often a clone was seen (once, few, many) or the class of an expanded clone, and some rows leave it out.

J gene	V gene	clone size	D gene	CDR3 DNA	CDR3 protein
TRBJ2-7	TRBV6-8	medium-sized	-	TGTGCCAGCAGTTACAGGCCGACCTACGAGCAGTACTTC	CASSYRPTYEQYF
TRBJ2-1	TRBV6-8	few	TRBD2	TGTGCCAGCAGTTTAGCGGGAGGCACCTACAATGAGCAGTTCTTC	CASSLAGGTYNEQFF
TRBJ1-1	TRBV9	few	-	TGTGCCAGCCGTTCGGGAATGAACACTGAAGCTTTCTTT	CASRSGMNTEAFF
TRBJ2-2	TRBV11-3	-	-	TGTGCCAGCCGACCAGGGCTGGCCACCGGGGAGCTGTTTTTT	CASRPGLATGELFF
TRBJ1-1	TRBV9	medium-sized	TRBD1	TGTGCCAGCAGTCTAGGGGGCGCAAGCACTGAAGCTTTCTTT	CASSLGGASTEAFF
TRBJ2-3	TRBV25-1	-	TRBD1	TGTGCCAGCAGTAAGACAGGGACGACAGATACGCAGTATTTT	CASSKTGTTDTQYF
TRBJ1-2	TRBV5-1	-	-	TGCGCCAGCAGCTCGTTACCGGGGGACTATGGCTACACCTTC	CASSSLPGDYGYTF
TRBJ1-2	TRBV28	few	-	TGTGCCAGCAGTTTACGTGAATATGGCTACACCTTC	CASSLREYGYTF
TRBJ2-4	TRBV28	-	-	TGTGCCAGCAGTTCGTTGGGCATGGCCCTTTCATCGTTAGCCAAAAACATTCAGTACTTC	CASSSLGMALSSLAKNIQYF
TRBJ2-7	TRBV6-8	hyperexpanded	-	TGTGCCAGCAGCTACAGGGTCGGAACCTACGAGCAGTACTTC	CASSYRVGTYEQYF
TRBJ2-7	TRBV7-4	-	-	TGTGCCAGCAGCTCGGGACTTTACTACGAGCAGTACTTC	CASSSGLYYEQYF
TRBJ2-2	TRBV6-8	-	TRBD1	TGTGCCAGCAGCTCGGGACAGGGGAACACCGGGGAGCTGTTTTTT	CASSSGQGNTGELFF
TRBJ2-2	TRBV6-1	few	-	TGTGCCAGCAGTGAAGTCGGGGTTGGCGGGGAGCTGTTTTTT	CASSEVGVGGELFF
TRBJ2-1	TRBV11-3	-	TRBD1	TGTGCCAGCAGCTCGGACAGGGGCAGGAACAATGAGCAGTTCTTC	CASSSDRGRNNEQFF
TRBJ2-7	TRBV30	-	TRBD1	TGTGCCTGGAGCATCGCCCGACAGGGAGAGCAGTACTTC	CAWSIARQGEQYF
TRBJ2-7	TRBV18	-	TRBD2	TGTGCCAGCTCATCACCACTTACGGGGGGTGCCCACGAGCAGTACTTC	CASSSPLTGGAHEQYF
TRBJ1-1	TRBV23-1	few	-	TGCGCCAGCAGCCAAGTTGCAGGGGATAGTGAAGCTTTCTTT	CASSQVAGDSEAFF
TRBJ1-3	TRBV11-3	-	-	TGTGCCAGCAGCTTATCACCTAGGGGGAGTTATAGGGACATCCGAAACACCATATATTTT	CASSLSPRGSYRDIRNTIYF
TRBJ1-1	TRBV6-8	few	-	TGTGCCAGCACCCGGAGTCAGGGTCTTTTGAACACTGAAGCTTTCTTT	CASTRSQGLLNTEAFF
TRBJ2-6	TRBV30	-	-	TGTGCCCTATACACTGGGGCCAACGTCCTGACTTTC	CALYTGANVLTF
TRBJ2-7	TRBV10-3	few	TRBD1	TGTGCCATCAGTGAGTCCGGGACAGGGGCCTACGAGCAGTACTTC	CAISESGTGAYEQYF
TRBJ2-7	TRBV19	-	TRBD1	TGTGCCAGTAGTCAGGGGGCCGAGCAGTACTTC	CASSQGAEQYF
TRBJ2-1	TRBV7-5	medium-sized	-	TGTGCCAGCAGACCGACTAGTAGAGGCTCCTACAATGAGCAGTTCTTC	CASRPTSRGSYNEQFF
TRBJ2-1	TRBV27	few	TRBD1	TGTGCCAGCAGTTTATCGGGACAGGGGGGAGGTGAGCAGTTCTTC	CASSLSGQGGGEQFF
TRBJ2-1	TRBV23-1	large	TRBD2	TGCGCCAGCAGTCAATCGGGCAGGGCAATGCTAGCGGGACTAGACAATGAGCAGTTCTTC	CASSQSGRAMLAGLDNEQFF
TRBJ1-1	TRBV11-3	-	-	TGTGCCAGCAGCTTGGCCCTCGGGATGACGAACACTGAAGCTTTCTTT	CASSLALGMTNTEAFF
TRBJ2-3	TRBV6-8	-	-	TGTGCCATCAGATCCGGGGTCGGAAACACAGATACGCAGTATTTT	CAIRSGVGNTDTQYF
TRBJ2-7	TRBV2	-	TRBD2	TGTGCCAGCAGAGCCGGGACTAGGACCTACGAGCAGTACTTC	CASRAGTRTYEQYF
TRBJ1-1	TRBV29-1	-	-	TGCAGCGTGTACAGCTGGGGGTCGCTGATGAACACTGAAGCTTTCTTT	CSVYSWGSLMNTEAFF